The sequence of this T cell receptor (beta chain) was determined in a study of liver allograft versus peripheral blood T cells. Looking at the study overall: Transplanted livers and recipients' peripheral blood had their T cell receptor repertoires compared. General study results and limits: Peripheral blood repertoires reportedly differed from the T cell receptor repertoires found inside liver allografts.

By its share, this clonotype is medium-sized. Its antigen is not identified. CDR1 and CDR2 (germline): SQVTM, ANQGSEA. This CDR3 spans 12 amino acids. V shed 4 bases and J shed 4 bases, with 10 bases lying between them. TCRdb called the reads again in MiXCR, with one record for every CDR3 protein. The sample carries roughly 2,000 distinct CDR3 sequences, 16% recorded once. The chain recombines TRBV29-1 with TRBJ1-1, with a possible D match to TRBD1 (5 bases). This TCR was recovered from a human patient who had a liver transplant. Part of the T cell pool may stem from the graft donor. Here the CDR3 DNA reads TGCAGCGTTGCGGCAGGGCCCACTGAAGCTTTCTTT. It encodes CSVAAGPTEAFF. The entire variable domain, with the rest obtained from reference TRBV29-1 and TRBJ1-1, is as follows: SAVISQKPSRDICQRGTSLTIQCQVDSQVTMMFWYRQQPGQSLTLIATANQGSEATYESGFVIDKFPISRPNLTFSTLTVSNMSPEDSSIYLCSVAAGPTEAFFGQGTRLTVV.